Shown below are 9 T cell receptor beta chains from a single sample sequenced in a study of blood T cell repertoires in COVID-19. TCRdb's copy holds only in-frame clones and misses some; the assay was immunoSEQ multiplex PCR. Of 350,000 to 450,000 clones listed, 89% are singletons. The sample comprised peripheral blood. The receptors were gathered from a man between 35 and 55 years old with acute or convalescent COVID-19.

This chain connects TRBV27 to TRBJ2-2; 8 nucleotides agree with TRBD1. CDR1 is MNHEY, CDR2 SMNVEV, per germline (reference sequence). The V gene end was trimmed by 3 bases and the J gene end by 6 bases; junction bases not matched to a gene: 0. There are 13 residues in the CDR3. The DNA of the CDR3 is TGTGCCAGCAGTTTGACAGGGGCCGGGGAGCTGTTTTTT. It is translated as CASSLTGAGELFF.

This clone was picked up a small number of times. The rearrangement joins TRBV27 to TRBJ1-1; TRBD1 might be the D (5 bases). The germline V gene encodes CDR1 MNHEY and CDR2 SMNVEV (reference sequence). V lost 6 bases to trimming and J lost 1 base, with 9 bases between them. There are 13 residues in the CDR3. This CDR3 reads CASRSTGNTEAFF. DNA of the CDR3: TGTGCCAGCAGATCAACAGGGAACACTGAAGCTTTCTTT.

The genes are TRBV15 and TRBJ1-4, with D possibly matching TRBD1 (5 bases). Germline values: CDR1 LNHNV, CDR2 YYDKDF (reference sequence). Trimming removed 6 bases at V and 8 bases at J, with 13 bases between. The CDR3 spans 13 residues. Here the CDR3 reads CATSVRGAEKLFF. CDR3 coding DNA: TGTGCCACCAGTGTAAGGGGTGCGGAAAAACTGTTTTTT.

This clone was observed a handful of times. The rearrangement links TRBV4-2 to TRBJ2-1; D possibly corresponds to TRBD1 (5 bases). V lost 0 bases and J lost 10, with 13 bases in between. Germline CDR1 LGHNA, CDR2 YNFKEQ. The length of the CDR3 is 14 residues. The CDR3 nucleotides read TGTGCCAGCAGCCAAGATTTGCAGGGTTTGGAGCAGTTCTTC. It specifies CASSQDLQGLEQFF.

The V call is TRBV2, the J call TRBJ2-3; 10 bases agree with TRBD1. V shed 6 bases and J 6 bases; nucleotides not matched to a gene: 0. The length of the CDR3 is 12 residues. Germline CDR1 reads SNHLY; CDR2 reads FYNNEI. The CDR3: CASRDRGDTQYF. The CDR3 DNA is TGTGCCAGCAGGGACAGGGGGGATACGCAGTATTTT.

This clone occurred once. The chain recombines TRBV4-2 with TRBJ2-7, with a weak D call TRBD2 (5 bases). CDR1 LGHNA and CDR2 YNFKEQ come from the germline V gene. Trimming removed 2 bases at V and 3 bases at J, with 17 bases between. The CDR3 runs 16 residues. CDR3 coding DNA: TGTGCCAGCAGCCAAAAGGGAGCAGCGAGCGACTACGAGCAGTACTTC. This codes for CASSQKGAASDYEQYF.

V usage is TRBV29-1 and J usage is TRBJ1-1; D gene unclear. Trimming removed 7 bases from V and 0 bases from J, with 9 bases in between. The CDR3 extends over 12 amino acids. The germline V gene has CDR1 SQVTM and CDR2 ANQGSEA. The CDR3 protein is CSGRHMNTEAFF. CDR3 DNA sequence: TGCAGCGGTCGACATATGAACACTGAAGCTTTCTTT. The complete variable domain, with remaining parts taken from reference TRBV29-1 and TRBJ1-1, reads SAVISQKPSRDICQRGTSLTIQCQVDSQVTMMFWYRQQPGQSLTLIATANQGSEATYESGFVIDKFPISRPNLTFSTLTVSNMSPEDSSIYLCSGRHMNTEAFFGQGTRLTVV.

This chain links TRBV6-1 with TRBJ2-7, with 7 bases lining up with TRBD2. The CDR3 is 16 residues long. Germline loops: CDR1 MNHNS, CDR2 SASEGT. The V gene end was trimmed by 2 bases and the J gene end by 3 bases; junction bases not matched to a gene: 10. The CDR3 DNA reads as TGTGCCAGCAGTGAACCGGGGAGGGAGGGAAACTACGAGCAGTACTTC. Its translation is CASSEPGREGNYEQYF.

This chain uses TRBV2 with TRBJ1-5; 8 nucleotides line up with TRBD1. CDR1 and CDR2 from the germline V gene are SNHLY and FYNNEI. J was trimmed by 3 bases and V by 11 bases; bases with no gene match: 12. The CDR3 spans 15 residues. CDR3 in DNA: TGTGCCCGGGACTTGGGACAGGCCGACAATCAGCCCCAGCATTTT. Encoded protein: CARDLGQADNQPQHF.